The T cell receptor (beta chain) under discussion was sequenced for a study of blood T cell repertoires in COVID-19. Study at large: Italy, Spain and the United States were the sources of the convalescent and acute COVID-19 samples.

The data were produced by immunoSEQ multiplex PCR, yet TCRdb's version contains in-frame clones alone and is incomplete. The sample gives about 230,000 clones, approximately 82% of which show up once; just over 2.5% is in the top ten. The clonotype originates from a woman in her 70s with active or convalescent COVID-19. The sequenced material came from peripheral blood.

Here the CDR3 DNA reads TGTGCCAGCAGTATATCGACAGGGCGCTACACCTTC. Translation gives CASSISTGRYTF. The rearrangement uses TRBV12-3 or TRBV12-4 and TRBJ1-2, with 7 nucleotides matching TRBD1. J lost 9 bases, V lost 5 bases, and 6 bases had no gene match. This CDR3 spans 12 amino acids.